This TCR beta chain was obtained from a study of beta chain features in type 1 diabetes. Study conclusions and caveats: Relative to healthy donors, patients appeared to have naive, central memory and Treg TCRB repertoires that were more similar. At VDJ recombination sites, type 1 diabetes patients had fewer insertions and more deleted nucleotides. There was a moderate but significant shortening of TCRB CDR3s in all four CD4+ subsets of Type 1 diabetes patients.

Sequenced material consisted of expressed TCRB transcripts (all of the isolated RNA was reverse transcribed). TCRdb's copy holds only in-frame clones and misses some; the assay was immunoSEQ multiplex PCR. The data hold over 120,000 clones, with about 12% observed a single time. This clone was detected a few times. Its cognate antigen is unknown. CDR1 MGHRA and CDR2 YSYEKL come from the germline V gene. Trimming took 0 bases from V and 11 from J, leaving 14 bases between them. The CDR3 runs 15 residues. The sequencing input was central memory CD4+ T cells from blood. This TCR was recovered from a man between 18 and 35 years old with type 1 diabetes. The chain joins TRBV4-1 to TRBJ1-6; no definite D call. The chain's CDR3 is CASSQDETIWTPLHF. CDR3 in DNA: TGCGCCAGCAGCCAAGATGAGACTATTTGGACACCCCTCCACTTT.